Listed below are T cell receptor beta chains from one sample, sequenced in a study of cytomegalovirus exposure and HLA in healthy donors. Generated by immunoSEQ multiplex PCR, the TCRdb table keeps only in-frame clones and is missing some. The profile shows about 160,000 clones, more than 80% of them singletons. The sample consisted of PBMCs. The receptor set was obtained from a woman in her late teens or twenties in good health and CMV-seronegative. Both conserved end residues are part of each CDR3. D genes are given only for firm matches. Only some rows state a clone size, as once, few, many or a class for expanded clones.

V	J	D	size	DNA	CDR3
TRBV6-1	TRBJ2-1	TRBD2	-	TGTGCCAGCAGTGCCCTAGCGGATACCTACAATGAGCAGTTCTTC	CASSALADTYNEQFF
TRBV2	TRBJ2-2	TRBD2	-	TGTGCCAGCACGGGAGGGAGTAACACCGGGGAGCTGTTTTTT	CASTGGSNTGELFF
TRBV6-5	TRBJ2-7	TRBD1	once	TGTGCCAGCAGTTACCGCACATCGGGACAGTTCCGCGAGCAGTACTTC	CASSYRTSGQFREQYF
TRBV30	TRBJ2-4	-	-	TGTGCATGGAGACCCACAGGGATACTAGCCAAAAACATTCAGTACTTC	CAWRPTGILAKNIQYF
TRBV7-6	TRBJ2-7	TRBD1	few	TGTGCCAGCAGCCCTAACCGGGACAGTTACTACGAGCAGTACTTC	CASSPNRDSYYEQYF
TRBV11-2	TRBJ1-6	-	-	TGTGCCAGCAGGACTACAGAGAATTCACCCCTCCACTTT	CASRTTENSPLHF
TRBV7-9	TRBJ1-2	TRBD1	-	TGTGCCAGCAGCTCCTGGACAGGGGATGGCTACACCTTC	CASSSWTGDGYTF
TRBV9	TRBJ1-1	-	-	TGTGCCAGCAGCGTAGCACCGGGTCGGAACACTGAAGCTTTCTTT	CASSVAPGRNTEAFF
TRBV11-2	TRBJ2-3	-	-	TGTGCCAGCAGCTTCGGCGGGGGCGGTACAGATACGCAGTATTTT	CASSFGGGGTDTQYF
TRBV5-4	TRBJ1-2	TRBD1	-	TGTGCCAGCAGCTTGTACGGGACAGTCTATGGCTACACCTTC	CASSLYGTVYGYTF
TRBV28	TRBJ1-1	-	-	TGTGCCAGCAGCCCCCAGATCACTGAAGCTTTCTTT	CASSPQITEAFF
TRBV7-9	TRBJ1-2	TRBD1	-	TGTGCCAGCAGCCCACAGGGGGCAGGAAACTATGGCTACACCTTC	CASSPQGAGNYGYTF
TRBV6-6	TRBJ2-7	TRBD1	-	TGTGCCAGCAGTCACTTGACAGGGGGCTACGAGCAGTACTTC	CASSHLTGGYEQYF
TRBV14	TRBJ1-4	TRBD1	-	TGTGCCAGCAGCAGACACGGACAGGGGGCAGCACTGTTTTTT	CASSRHGQGAALFF
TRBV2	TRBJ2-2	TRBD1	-	TGTGCCAGCAGTGCGCGACAGGGGGCCCGCACCGGGGAGCTGTTTTTT	CASSARQGARTGELFF
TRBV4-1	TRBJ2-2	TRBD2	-	TGCGCCAGCAGCAATCCCGGGAGGGATAGCACCGGGGAGCTGTTTTTT	CASSNPGRDSTGELFF
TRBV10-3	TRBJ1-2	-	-	TGTGCCATCAGTGAGTCACCAGGCTATGGCTACACCTTC	CAISESPGYGYTF
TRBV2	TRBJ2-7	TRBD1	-	TGTGCCAGCAGTGCCGGTTCCGGACAGGGGTCCTACGAGCAGTACTTC	CASSAGSGQGSYEQYF
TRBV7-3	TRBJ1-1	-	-	TGTGCCAGCAGCCCTAATGGCGGGGTGGCTGAAGCTTTCTTT	CASSPNGGVAEAFF
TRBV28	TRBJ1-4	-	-	TGTGCCAGCAGGGTGGACTCCGGCAAAGAAAAACTGTTTTTT	CASRVDSGKEKLFF
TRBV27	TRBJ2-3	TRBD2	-	TGTGCCAGCAGTTCATTAGCGGGGGTAATAGATACGCAGTATTTT	CASSSLAGVIDTQYF
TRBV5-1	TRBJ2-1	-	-	TGCGCCAGCAGCTGGATGCGAGCGAGTGAGCAGTTCTTC	CASSWMRASEQFF
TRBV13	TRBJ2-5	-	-	TGTGCCAGCAGCCGGAGGGACCGGGAGACCCAGTACTTC	CASSRRDRETQYF
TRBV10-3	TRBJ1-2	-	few	TGTGCCATCAGTGGAAGAACCGACGGAGATAACTATGGCTACACCTTC	CAISGRTDGDNYGYTF
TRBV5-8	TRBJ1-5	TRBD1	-	TGTGCCAGCAGCCACGGGACAGCATATCAGCCCCAGCATTTT	CASSHGTAYQPQHF
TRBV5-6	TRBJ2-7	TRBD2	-	TGTGCCAGCAGCAGCGCGGGGCGCGGGGGTACCTACGAGCAGTACTTC	CASSSAGRGGTYEQYF
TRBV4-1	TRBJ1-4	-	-	TGCGCCAGCAGCTCCCACGACAGAAATGAAAAACTGTTTTTT	CASSSHDRNEKLFF
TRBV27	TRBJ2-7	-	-	TGTGCCAGCAGTCCCCTTGCAGCCGGGATTAGCTACGAGCAGTACTTC	CASSPLAAGISYEQYF
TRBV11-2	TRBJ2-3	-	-	TGTGCCAGCAGCCTCCTAATAACTAGCACAGATACGCAGTATTTT	CASSLLITSTDTQYF
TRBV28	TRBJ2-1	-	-	TGTGCCAGCCGCGCCTACAATGAGCAGTTCTTC	CASRAYNEQFF